A single T cell receptor (beta chain) is shown here with its context. The data originate from a study of blood T cell repertoires in COVID-19. Study context: Material from acute and convalescent COVID-19 was sourced from the United States, Italy and Spain. T cells, B-cell-depleted T cells, or PBMCs supplied cDNA or gDNA.

Original data processing: It was from reference gene primer amplification that nucleated cell counts were estimated. Libraries were prepared by immunoSEQ multiplex PCR; TCRdb keeps only in-frame clonotypes and omits some of them. The V and J calls and clone size were taken over from that table, and D and trimming were inferred from the DNA. The profile shows under 250,000 clones, 80% to 85% of them singletons. Trimming removed 6 bases from V and 13 bases from J; junction bases left unmatched: 5. The germline CDR1 and CDR2 sequences are LGHDT and YNNKEL (reference sequence). The CDR3 spans 13 residues.

This TCR was recovered from a woman in her 30s who had recovered from COVID-19. The rearrangement links TRBV3-1 (or the pseudogene TRBV3-2) to TRBJ2-1; 14 positions agree with TRBD2. The sequencing sample was made of peripheral blood. As DNA, the CDR3 is TGTGCCAGCAGGCCGGGACTAGCGGGAGACCAGTTCTTC. Translation gives CASRPGLAGDQFF.